A selection of T cell receptor beta chains follows, all from one sample in a study of cytomegalovirus exposure and HLA in healthy donors. Using immunoSEQ multiplex PCR, the repertoire was profiled, and TCRdb retains in-frame clones only, with some absent. The sample gives roughly 160,000 clones, about four fifths of which show up once; approximately 2.2% is in the top ten. Material: PBMCs. The receptors originated from a male donor in good health and CMV-seronegative. CDR3s include the opening cysteine and the closing phenylalanine or tryptophan. A D gene is named only where the DNA matches it firmly. Clone size is stated in some rows and not others, as once, few, many or a class when expanded.

TRBV5-6	TRBJ1-4	NA	TRBD1	CASSGDRGIGKLFF	TGTGCCAGCAGCGGGGACAGGGGGATTGGAAAACTGTTTTTT
TRBV6-4	TRBJ2-3	NA	NA	CASSVSVGPADTQYF	TGTGCCAGCAGTGTTAGCGTCGGTCCCGCTGATACGCAGTATTTT
TRBV9	TRBJ2-2	NA	TRBD2	CASSPEGGSGTGELFF	TGTGCCAGCAGCCCCGAGGGAGGGAGCGGAACCGGGGAGCTGTTTTTT
TRBV7-2	TRBJ1-3	NA	TRBD1	CASSLVVDRGAGNTIYF	TGTGCCAGCAGCTTAGTGGTGGACAGGGGCGCAGGAAACACCATATATTTT
TRBV11-2	TRBJ2-3	NA	TRBD2	CASSFRAGGYTDTQYF	TGTGCCAGCAGCTTCCGGGCGGGGGGTTACACAGATACGCAGTATTTT
TRBV30	TRBJ1-2	NA	TRBD1	CAWTGGAYGYTF	TGTGCCTGGACAGGGGGTGCCTATGGCTACACCTTC
TRBV30	TRBJ1-2	few	TRBD1	CAWSAHRGGNGYTF	TGTGCCTGGAGTGCCCACAGGGGAGGAAATGGCTACACCTTC
TRBV30	TRBJ1-1	NA	NA	CAWKGRENTEAFF	TGTGCCTGGAAGGGGCGGGAAAACACTGAAGCTTTCTTT
TRBV5-1	TRBJ2-7	NA	NA	CASSLARGGWEQYF	TGCGCCAGCAGCTTGGCTAGGGGAGGATGGGAGCAGTACTTC
TRBV28	TRBJ2-3	NA	TRBD2	CASSSRLAGNTDTQYF	TGTGCCAGCAGTTCCCGACTAGCGGGAAACACAGATACGCAGTATTTT
TRBV18	TRBJ2-3	NA	TRBD2	CASSRTSGGARDLADTQYF	TGTGCCAGCTCGAGGACTAGCGGGGGGGCCCGGGACCTGGCAGATACGCAGTATTTT
TRBV5-4	TRBJ2-7	NA	NA	CASSFWGRSDEQYF	TGTGCCAGCAGCTTCTGGGGGAGGAGCGACGAGCAGTACTTC
TRBV11-3	TRBJ2-7	NA	NA	CASSPPPYEQYF	TGTGCCAGCAGTCCCCCTCCCTACGAGCAGTACTTC
TRBV7-2	TRBJ2-7	once	TRBD2	CASSVTSGGPRYEQYF	TGTGCCAGCAGCGTAACTAGCGGGGGGCCCAGGTACGAGCAGTACTTC
TRBV2	TRBJ1-1	NA	TRBD1	CAGDRGPNTEAFF	TGTGCCGGGGACAGGGGCCCCAACACTGAAGCTTTCTTT
TRBV2	TRBJ1-4	NA	TRBD1	CASSRPGTARINEKLFF	TGTGCCAGCAGTAGACCCGGGACAGCCCGGATTAATGAAAAACTGTTTTTT
TRBV7-9	TRBJ2-1	NA	NA	CASSLGSSHNEQFF	TGTGCCAGCAGCTTAGGATCTAGCCACAATGAGCAGTTCTTC
TRBV5-4	TRBJ2-1	few	NA	CASSPGPFGLTNEQFF	TGTGCCAGCAGTCCAGGTCCGTTTGGACTTACCAATGAGCAGTTCTTC
TRBV19	TRBJ1-2	NA	NA	CASSISASNYGYTF	TGTGCCAGTAGTATAAGCGCGTCTAACTATGGCTACACCTTC
TRBV4-3	TRBJ2-7	NA	NA	CASSQVGAVGEQYF	TGCGCCAGCAGCCAAGTAGGGGCGGTTGGCGAGCAGTACTTC
TRBV6-1	TRBJ2-1	NA	NA	CASITDSPLYNEQFF	TGTGCCAGCATTACGGACAGTCCCCTCTACAATGAGCAGTTCTTC
TRBV25-1	TRBJ1-1	NA	NA	CASSGVGANTEAFF	TGTGCCAGCAGTGGGGTAGGGGCCAACACTGAAGCTTTCTTT
TRBV9	TRBJ2-1	NA	TRBD1	CASSSSPGTGVNEQFF	TGTGCCAGCAGCTCAAGCCCCGGGACAGGGGTCAATGAGCAGTTCTTC
TRBV7-2	TRBJ2-1	NA	TRBD2	CASSLAWVGAGGGNEQFF	TGTGCCAGCAGCTTAGCATGGGTAGGAGCGGGGGGGGGCAATGAGCAGTTCTTC
TRBV5-1	TRBJ2-1	once	NA	CASSDRTGNEQFF	TGCGCCAGCAGCGATCGGACTGGCAATGAGCAGTTCTTC
TRBV2	TRBJ1-2	NA	TRBD1	CASRGQVYGYTF	TGTGCCAGCAGGGGACAGGTTTATGGCTACACCTTC